This paragraph reports one T cell receptor (beta chain). What it binds is unknown. Constant-segment primers were used for 5'RACE, and the resulting TCR alpha and TCR beta cDNA libraries carried sample barcodes and UMIs. TCRdb re-called the 5' RACE reads with MiXCR, one entry per CDR3 protein. The sample lists about 130,000 distinct CDR3 sequences, approximately 6.2% occurring once. Per germline, CDR1 KGHSH and CDR2 LQKENI. CDR3 size: 17 residues. The V end lost 3 bases, the J end lost 5 bases, and 22 bases lay between the germline ends. The record originates from a study of T-cell memory formation after mild COVID-19. Study-wide results and limits: Contracting CD4+ clones were located mainly in CM and EM, and CD8+ clones in EMRA. There was no confirmation that second-wave clones peaking on day 37 were SARS-CoV-2 specific.

The source of this sequence is an adult woman who had mild COVID-19 (a few samples of this study predate the infection). Cell type and time point are not known. V usage is TRBV18 and J usage is TRBJ1-2; D is uncertain. Sequencing was done on a sample of PBMCs or a T cell subset sorted from them (not recorded which). CDR3 sequence: CASSPSRPSIFSYGYTF. The CDR3 nucleotides read TGTGCCAGCTCACCCTCCCGGCCGAGCATCTTTAGTTATGGCTACACCTTC.